The T cell receptor beta chain under discussion was sequenced for a study of T cell repertoires in cytomegalovirus infection. Study as a whole: Both recently identified HLA-C-restricted and well-studied HLA-B-restricted CMV epitopes were used in the study.

This clonotype was observed a handful of times. Antigen: not known. The CDR3 is 16 amino acids. Trimming took 6 bases from V and 4 from J, leaving 19 bases between them. Germline CDR1 is MNHNS and CDR2 is SASEGT. TCRdb reprocessed the reads via MiXCR and lists one record per CDR3 protein. The data contain hundreds of thousands of distinct CDR3 sequences, about 30% of them singletons. Study outcomes and limitations: There were HLA-C-restricted CMV-specific TCR beta clonotypes dominating the ex vivo response.

The TCR was taken from a human donor in good health (CMV status not recorded). Some clones in this sample may be carry-over from other donors' samples. This sample comprised cultured CD8+ T cells from PBMCs, obtained from culture after CMV antigen stimulation. This rearrangement joins TRBV6-1 to TRBJ1-5, with TRBD1 as a possible D gene (5 bases). The CDR3 region has the DNA TGTGCCAGCAGAGGCAGGGACTACCCAAGAAATCAGCCCCAGCATTTT. Translating it yields CASRGRDYPRNQPQHF.